These T cell receptor beta chains were read from a single sample in a study of cytomegalovirus exposure and HLA in healthy donors. Data came from immunoSEQ multiplex PCR; TCRdb stores just in-frame clones and leaves some out. The data hold fewer than 250,000 clones, with 81% observed a single time. The sample was PBMCs. These receptors came from a man aged 35 to 55 in good health and CMV-seropositive. CDR3s include the opening cysteine and the closing phenylalanine or tryptophan. Each record gives: J gene, clone size, D gene, CDR3 length, V gene, CDR3 DNA, CDR3 protein. D genes are given only for firm matches. Clone size is given for some rows only: seen once, a few or many times, or a class if the clone is expanded.

j_gene: TRBJ2-5; abundance: -; d_gene: -; len: 13; v_gene: TRBV11-2; CDR3nt: TGTGCCAGCAGTTTGGTAGTCCAAGAGACCCAGTACTTC; CDR3aa: CASSLVVQETQYF
j_gene: TRBJ1-4; abundance: once; d_gene: -; len: 14; v_gene: TRBV9; CDR3nt: TGTGCCAGCAGCGAGAAGGGAGAGGGTGAAAAACTGTTTTTT; CDR3aa: CASSEKGEGEKLFF
j_gene: TRBJ1-3; abundance: -; d_gene: TRBD1; len: 14; v_gene: TRBV2; CDR3nt: TGTGCCAGCATTTTACCGGGACAGGGAAACACCATATATTTT; CDR3aa: CASILPGQGNTIYF
j_gene: TRBJ2-2; abundance: -; d_gene: TRBD1; len: 15; v_gene: TRBV7-9; CDR3nt: TGTGCCAGCAGCCAGGGGACAGGGGACGCCGGGGAGCTGTTTTTT; CDR3aa: CASSQGTGDAGELFF
j_gene: TRBJ2-7; abundance: -; d_gene: -; len: 19; v_gene: TRBV4-3; CDR3nt: TGCGCCAGCAGCCCAGCGATTGGTGGGGCAAGGCCTTTTTTCGACGAGCAGTACTTC; CDR3aa: CASSPAIGGARPFFDEQYF
j_gene: TRBJ1-5; abundance: -; d_gene: -; len: 17; v_gene: TRBV10-3; CDR3nt: TGTGCCATCAGTGAGAAGGGCATCCAGGGAAGCAATCAGCCCCAGCATTTT; CDR3aa: CAISEKGIQGSNQPQHF
j_gene: TRBJ1-1; abundance: -; d_gene: TRBD1; len: 17; v_gene: TRBV5-1; CDR3nt: TGCGCCAGCAGCTTGGGTCCCGGGACAGGGAGAAACACTGAAGCTTTCTTT; CDR3aa: CASSLGPGTGRNTEAFF
j_gene: TRBJ2-7; abundance: -; d_gene: -; len: 13; v_gene: TRBV2; CDR3nt: TGTGCCAGCAATGGGAGACAAGAGGCGGGACAGTACTTC; CDR3aa: CASNGRQEAGQYF
j_gene: TRBJ1-2; abundance: -; d_gene: TRBD1; len: 13; v_gene: TRBV7-8; CDR3nt: TGTGCCAGCAGCACGGACAGGGACTATGGCTACACCTTC; CDR3aa: CASSTDRDYGYTF
j_gene: TRBJ2-7; abundance: -; d_gene: -; len: 15; v_gene: TRBV23-1; CDR3nt: TGCGCCAGCAGTCTAAACCCGACAAGACCCTACGAGCAGTACTTC; CDR3aa: CASSLNPTRPYEQYF
j_gene: TRBJ2-2; abundance: -; d_gene: -; len: 12; v_gene: TRBV6-5; CDR3nt: TGTGCCAGCTGGAGCGGGACCGGGGAGCTGTTTTTT; CDR3aa: CASWSGTGELFF
j_gene: TRBJ2-2; abundance: -; d_gene: TRBD1; len: 14; v_gene: TRBV7-3; CDR3nt: TGTGCCAGCAACACAGGGGTGGACACCGGGGAGCTGTTTTTT; CDR3aa: CASNTGVDTGELFF
j_gene: TRBJ1-6; abundance: once; d_gene: -; len: 15; v_gene: TRBV19; CDR3nt: TGTGCCAGTAGTATTTTCTCATCCCAGGATTCACCCCTCCACTTT; CDR3aa: CASSIFSSQDSPLHF
j_gene: TRBJ2-1; abundance: once; d_gene: TRBD2; len: 17; v_gene: TRBV28; CDR3nt: TGTGCCAGCAGGTCGACTAGCGGGGACGGCCCCTACAATGAGCAGTTCTTC; CDR3aa: CASRSTSGDGPYNEQFF
j_gene: TRBJ2-3; abundance: -; d_gene: TRBD2; len: 13; v_gene: TRBV11-2; CDR3nt: TGTGCCAGCAGCACGGGACTAGCAGATACGCAGTATTTT; CDR3aa: CASSTGLADTQYF
j_gene: TRBJ1-1; abundance: -; d_gene: -; len: 12; v_gene: TRBV10-3; CDR3nt: TGTGCCATCAGTGATATGAACACTGAAGCTTTCTTT; CDR3aa: CAISDMNTEAFF
j_gene: TRBJ2-7; abundance: -; d_gene: TRBD1; len: 15; v_gene: TRBV5-4; CDR3nt: TGTGCCAGCAGCCCCCGGGACAGGGGGCCGAGCGAGCAGTACTTC; CDR3aa: CASSPRDRGPSEQYF